This passage covers 10 T cell receptor beta chains from one sample sequenced in a study of human T cells and chemical hapten exposure. Each CDR3 protein is one row after TCRdb ran MiXCR on the RACE reads. The sample lists about 180,000 distinct CDR3 sequences, just under 30% seen once, with roughly 3% in the top ten. Time point indicated: pre-sensitization, week 0. As for treatment: therapeutic diphenylcyclopropenone sensitization with weekly scalp DPC. This sample comprised whole blood, obtained in connection with sensitization to the hapten diphenylcyclopropenone (DPC). These receptors came from a woman aged 25 to 39 with alopecia areata. Some clones in this sample may be carry-over from other donors' samples.

The chain employs TRBV12-3 or TRBV12-4 and TRBJ2-1; D gene ambiguous. The V gene lost 3 bases and the J gene lost 7 bases, with 7 bases spanning the gap. This CDR3 has 12 amino acids. The CDR3 DNA reads as TGTGCCAGCAGTTTCTCTCTAAATGAGCAGTTCTTC. It specifies CASSFSLNEQFF.

The chain is built from TRBV4-3 and TRBJ2-7; D is perhaps TRBD1 or TRBD2 (5 bases each). Germline V gives CDR1 LGHNA, CDR2 YSLEER. Trimming removed 1 base at V and 2 bases at J, with 12 bases between. There are 15 residues in the CDR3. The CDR3 region is CASSQGLLGAYEQYF. The CDR3, as DNA: TGCGCCAGCAGCCAAGGGCTCCTGGGGGCCTACGAGCAGTACTTC.

The J gene is TRBJ1-3, the V gene TRBV28; no clear D. Trimming took off 8 bases at V and 4 bases at J, with 15 bases between the two ends. Germline V gene lookup returns CDR1 MDHEN and CDR2 SYDVKM. The CDR3 has 14 residues. CDR3 sequence (DNA): TGTGCCAGCGCTGTCCTGGAGAAAGGAAACACCATATATTTT. Amino acid sequence: CASAVLEKGNTIYF.

V and J are TRBV28 and TRBJ2-1, with D possibly being TRBD2 (7 bases). V lost 3 bases and J 4 bases, leaving 16 bases between the germline ends. From germline, CDR1 is MDHEN and CDR2 SYDVKM. This CDR3 comprises 16 residues. The CDR3 reads CASSFSRGRGYNEQFF. CDR3 sequence (DNA): TGTGCCAGCAGTTTTAGTCGGGGGAGGGGGTACAATGAGCAGTTCTTC.

CDR3 nucleotides: TGTGCCAGCAGCTATACACAGTATGGGAACACTGAAGCTTTCTTT. Its protein product is CASSYTQYGNTEAFF. The chain joins TRBV28 to TRBJ1-1; D not resolved. V lost 6 bases and J 1 base, leaving 15 bases between the germline ends. The CDR3 totals 15 residues. Germline lookup yields CDR1 MDHEN and CDR2 SYDVKM.

This clonotype was counted at least ten times. The CDR3 DNA follows: TGTGCCAGCTCACTGAGTAATGAGCAGTTCTTC. It translates to CASSLSNEQFF. The V and J genes are TRBV18 and TRBJ2-1; no definite D call. The CDR3 has 11 residues. V shed 4 bases and J shed 7 bases, with 5 bases lying between them. CDR1 is KGHSH, CDR2 LQKENI, per germline.

This chain links TRBV2 with TRBJ2-1; TRBD1 aligns across 7 bases. Per the germline V gene, CDR1 is SNHLY and CDR2 is FYNNEI. The length of the CDR3 is 15 residues. V shed 3 bases, J shed 2 bases, and the junction held 4 bases outside the gene matches. The CDR3 sequence is CASSDRDSAYNEQFF. CDR3 DNA: TGTGCCAGCAGTGATAGGGACAGCGCCTACAATGAGCAGTTCTTC.

This clonotype was detected many times. The J gene is TRBJ2-5, the V gene TRBV9; a possible D gene is TRBD2 (6 bases). Per germline, CDR1 SGDLS and CDR2 YYNGEE. Trimming cost V 0 bases and J 0 bases, with 6 bases left between them. There are 14 residues in the CDR3. The CDR3 loop reads CASSVGGDQETQYF. As DNA, the CDR3 is TGTGCCAGCAGCGTAGGCGGGGACCAAGAGACCCAGTACTTC. The full variable domain, with the rest looked up from reference TRBV9 and TRBJ2-5, is DSGVTQTPKHLITATGQRVTLRCSPRSGDLSVYWYQQSLDQGLQFLIQYYNGEERAKGNILERFSAQQFPDLHSELNLSSLELGDSALYFCASSVGGDQETQYFGPGTRLLVL.

This clonotype occurred a few times. This rearrangement joins TRBV4-2 to TRBJ1-1; 8 bases agree with TRBD1. With V trimmed by 3 bases and J by 6 bases, 12 bases remained unmatched. The V gene's germline CDR1 is LGHNA and CDR2 YNFKEQ. This CDR3 spans 16 amino acids. The CDR3 sequence is CASSHGQGVFLAEAFF. DNA for the CDR3: TGTGCCAGCAGCCACGGACAGGGCGTCTTCCTCGCTGAAGCTTTCTTT.

This clonotype was counted ten times or more. The V gene is TRBV10-3, the J gene TRBJ2-7; 8 nucleotides line up with TRBD1. Germline loops: CDR1 ENHRY, CDR2 SYGVKD. V was clipped by 6 bases and J by 7 bases; unmatched bases: 8. The CDR3 runs 13 residues. The CDR3 is CAISSDREGEQYF. CDR3 nucleotide sequence: TGTGCCATCAGCTCGGACAGGGAAGGGGAGCAGTACTTC.